These T cell receptor beta chains were read from a single sample in a study of vaccination and CD4 T cells after COVID-19. Their specific antigens are unknown. TCRdb re-called the PCR reads through MiXCR, storing one row per CDR3 protein. The table has about 10,000 distinct CDR3 sequences, 26% seen once. This material consisted of CD4+ T cells from blood, cultured in vitro, taken before SARS-CoV-2 vaccination. Receptor source: a human donor who received a COVID-19 vaccine. CDR3s include the opening cysteine and the closing phenylalanine or tryptophan. D genes are given only for firm matches. Clone size is given for some rows only: seen once, a few or many times, or a class if the clone is expanded.

CSVEFRLAGALREQYF	TGCAGCGTTGAATTCCGACTAGCGGGGGCACTTAGGGAGCAGTACTTC	-	TRBD2	TRBV29-1	TRBJ2-7
CASSGGMANYGYTF	TGTGCCAGCAGCGGGGGAATGGCTAACTATGGCTACACCTTC	few	-	TRBV2	TRBJ1-2
CASSQVVLGEKLFF	TGCGCCAGCAGCCAAGTGGTTTTGGGTGAAAAACTGTTTTTT	-	-	TRBV4-1	TRBJ1-4
CASDGGVVAEQYF	TGTGCTAGTGACGGGGGGGTGGTTGCCGAGCAGTACTTC	-	TRBD2	TRBV12-5	TRBJ2-7
CASSRRSGANVLTF	TGTGCCAGCAGCCGGCGTTCTGGGGCCAACGTCCTGACTTTC	few	-	TRBV27	TRBJ2-6
CAWSVNKGKNYGYTF	TGTGCCTGGAGTGTAAATAAGGGGAAGAATTATGGCTACACCTTC	once	-	TRBV30	TRBJ1-2
CASSMRRVETQYF	TGTGCCAGTAGTATGAGGAGGGTAGAGACCCAGTACTTC	-	-	TRBV19	TRBJ2-5
CAWSPPFRTRGYGYTF	TGTGCCTGGAGTCCCCCCTTCCGGACTCGGGGCTATGGCTACACCTTC	-	-	TRBV30	TRBJ1-2
CASSLEEGQNRKNSYEQYF	TGTGCCAGCAGCTTAGAGGAGGGACAGAACAGAAAAAACTCCTACGAGCAGTACTTC	few	-	TRBV7-9	TRBJ2-7
CATSRGQGIAKNIQYF	TGTGCCACCAGCAGGGGACAGGGGATAGCCAAAAACATTCAGTACTTC	medium-sized	TRBD1	TRBV15	TRBJ2-4
CANSRPTTGVQETQYF	TGTGCCAACAGCCGCCCCACAACAGGGGTCCAAGAGACCCAGTACTTC	-	TRBD1	TRBV7-9	TRBJ2-5
CASSAPGLGIQYF	TGTGCCAGCAGCGCCCCGGGACTAGGAATTCAGTACTTC	few	TRBD2	TRBV5-4	TRBJ2-4
CASRGITGKNQPQHF	TGTGCCAGCAGGGGAATTACAGGGAAAAATCAGCCCCAGCATTTT	-	-	TRBV2	TRBJ1-5
CASSATGGASFSGNTIYF	TGTGCCAGCAGCGCGACAGGGGGCGCATCCTTTTCTGGAAACACCATATATTTT	once	TRBD1	TRBV2	TRBJ1-3
CASSQGTGMHGYTF	TGTGCCAGCAGTCAAGGGACAGGGATGCATGGCTACACCTTC	medium-sized	TRBD1	TRBV6-1	TRBJ1-2
CASISASGGAVYEQYF	TGTGCCAGCATATCCGCTAGCGGGGGGGCCGTGTACGAGCAGTACTTC	few	TRBD2	TRBV2	TRBJ2-7
CASERGGQDTQYF	TGCGCCAGCGAGCGGGGGGGCCAAGATACGCAGTATTTT	few	TRBD2	TRBV5-1	TRBJ2-3
CAWSVRGYPSYEQYF	TGTGCCTGGAGTGTACGGGGTTATCCCTCCTACGAGCAGTACTTC	-	-	TRBV30	TRBJ2-7
CAISGIGEASPLHF	TGTGCCATCAGTGGGATAGGGGAAGCCTCACCCCTCCACTTT	few	-	TRBV10-3	TRBJ1-6
CASSPGTEARDTQYF	TGCGCCAGCAGTCCCGGGACAGAGGCCAGGGATACGCAGTATTTT	-	TRBD1	TRBV10-1	TRBJ2-3
CAGSKGGLAGDSDRYEQYF	TGTGCCGGCAGCAAAGGGGGACTAGCGGGGGATTCTGATCGCTACGAGCAGTACTTC	-	-	TRBV21-1	TRBJ2-7
CASSGNRDQTQYF	TGTGCCAGCAGTGGGAACCGTGACCAAACGCAGTATTTT	few	-	TRBV6-1	TRBJ2-3
CAIKWDRGTEAFF	TGTGCCATCAAATGGGACAGGGGTACTGAAGCTTTCTTT	few	TRBD1	TRBV10-3	TRBJ1-1
CSARVAGNYGYTF	TGCAGTGCTAGAGTTGCGGGGAACTATGGCTACACCTTC	few	-	TRBV20-1	TRBJ1-2
CASSNRGNTEAFF	TGTGCCAGCAGCAACAGGGGGAACACTGAAGCTTTCTTT	few	TRBD1	TRBV6-1	TRBJ1-1
CASKTTSGGAGREFF	TGCGCCAGCAAAACCACTAGCGGGGGGGCCGGAAGGGAGTTCTTC	-	TRBD2	TRBV5-1	TRBJ2-1
CASSSTPRTGNYGYTF	TGTGCCAGCAGTTCCACACCGAGAACAGGGAACTATGGCTACACCTTC	-	-	TRBV6-2/TRBV6-3	TRBJ1-2
CAWSLGTNEKLFF	TGTGCCTGGAGTCTGGGAACTAATGAAAAACTGTTTTTT	-	-	TRBV30	TRBJ1-4
CATSDSDRGFPDTQYF	TGTGCCACCAGTGATTCGGACAGGGGATTCCCAGATACGCAGTATTTT	-	TRBD1	TRBV24-1	TRBJ2-3
CASSMFPDTPTYEQYF	TGTGCCAGTAGTATGTTTCCGGACACGCCTACCTACGAGCAGTACTTC	-	-	TRBV19	TRBJ2-7
CASSSSRQGRAFF	TGTGCCAGCAGTTCAAGCCGACAGGGGAGGGCTTTCTTT	few	TRBD1	TRBV6-5	TRBJ1-1
CASSQMPTGTSGSPLHF	TGTGCCAGCAGCCAGATGCCCACCGGGACAAGTGGATCACCCCTCCACTTT	-	-	TRBV3-1	TRBJ1-6
CASSLVPGQGGSPLHF	TGTGCCAGCAGCTTAGTCCCGGGACAGGGGGGATCACCCCTCCACTTT	-	TRBD1	TRBV7-9	TRBJ1-6
CAISVSPGGATDTQYF	TGTGCCATCAGTGTATCTCCAGGGGGTGCCACAGATACGCAGTATTTT	-	TRBD1	TRBV10-3	TRBJ2-3
CASSGEGYGYTF	TGTGCCTCCTCGGGGGAAGGGTATGGCTACACCTTC	few	-	TRBV28	TRBJ1-2
CASSRDSSGNTIYF	TGCGCCAGCAGCCGGGACAGCTCTGGAAACACCATATATTTT	-	TRBD1	TRBV5-1	TRBJ1-3
CASSPRQGEGNQPQHF	TGTGCCAGCAGTCCCCGACAGGGAGAGGGCAATCAGCCCCAGCATTTT	few	TRBD1	TRBV27	TRBJ1-5
CASSYRSGGSYNEQFF	TGTGCCAGCAGTTACCGTAGCGGGGGCTCCTACAATGAGCAGTTCTTC	few	TRBD2	TRBV6-2/TRBV6-3	TRBJ2-1
CATSDPPVLHGYTF	TGTGCCACCAGTGATCCCCCAGTTCTTCATGGCTACACCTTC	-	-	TRBV24-1	TRBJ1-2
CASSEWGKLGELFF	TGTGCCAGCAGTGAATGGGGAAAACTGGGTGAGCTGTTTTTT	-	-	TRBV6-1	TRBJ2-2
CAWSRDRTNTDTQYF	TGTGCCTGGAGTAGGGACAGGACGAACACAGATACGCAGTATTTT	-	TRBD1	TRBV30	TRBJ2-3
CATSTAYSFWNEQFF	TGTGCCACCAGCACAGCTTACTCATTCTGGAATGAGCAGTTCTTC	few	-	TRBV24-1	TRBJ2-1
CASSAPTSGGPRWLGEQFF	TGTGCCAGCAGCGCCCCGACTAGCGGGGGGCCCCGATGGCTCGGTGAGCAGTTCTTC	once	TRBD2	TRBV11-3	TRBJ2-1
CASSIESGSGANVLTF	TGTGCCAGTAGTATAGAGAGCGGCTCTGGGGCCAACGTCCTGACTTTC	-	-	TRBV19	TRBJ2-6
CASSKEGEGPQHF	TGTGCCAGCAGCAAAGAGGGGGAGGGTCCCCAGCATTTT	medium-sized	-	TRBV21-1	TRBJ1-5
CASSVGTGGQPQHF	TGTGCCAGCAGCGTAGGCACAGGGGGTCAGCCCCAGCATTTT	few	TRBD1	TRBV9	TRBJ1-5
CSARDPEGGGASNTEAFF	TGCAGTGCTAGAGATCCGGAGGGAGGGGGGGCCTCGAACACTGAAGCTTTCTTT	few	-	TRBV20-1	TRBJ1-1
CASSLRDLDTDTQYF	TGTGCCAGCAGTCTTAGGGACTTGGACACAGATACGCAGTATTTT	-	-	TRBV7-8	TRBJ2-3
CASSLGPSGGASHNEQFF	TGCGCCAGCAGCTTGGGTCCTAGCGGGGGGGCTTCCCACAATGAGCAGTTCTTC	-	TRBD2	TRBV5-1	TRBJ2-1
CASSYDRGGRTEAFF	TGTGCCAGCAGTTACGACAGGGGGGGAAGAACTGAAGCTTTCTTT	-	TRBD1	TRBV6-5	TRBJ1-1
CASSYRASGDTQYF	TGTGCCAGCAGTTACCGTGCTAGCGGGGATACGCAGTATTTT	few	TRBD2	TRBV6-5	TRBJ2-3
CAIPSGGWRETQYF	TGTGCCATCCCTAGCGGGGGCTGGCGAGAGACCCAGTACTTC	-	TRBD2	TRBV10-3	TRBJ2-5